These 20 T cell receptor beta chains came from one sample sequenced in a study of CD8 T cells in Susac syndrome. Random hexamers were used to reverse transcribe roughly 0.5 to 1 ug of RNA. MiXCR, applied by TCRdb to the immunoSEQ multiplex PCR reads, yields one record per CDR3 protein. The table records 70,000 to 100,000 distinct CDR3 sequences, 95% to 97% of them present only once. The sample was CD8+ T cells from PBMCs. The receptors here all came from a human donor with Susac syndrome.

The J gene is TRBJ1-6, the V gene TRBV11-2; possibly TRBD1 for D (5 bases). Per germline, CDR1 SGHAT and CDR2 FQNNGV. Between the trimmed V and J ends, which lost 5 bases and 3 bases, there was a span of 17 bases. This CDR3 is 17 amino acids long. DNA of the CDR3: TGTGCCAGCAGCCTCTCAGGGTATAGGATCTATAATTCACCCCTCCACTTT. This translates into CASSLSGYRIYNSPLHF.

The gene calls are TRBV10-3 and TRBJ1-1; D uncertain. Trimming shortened V by 4 bases and J by 0 bases, and 9 bases separated the two germline ends. The germline V gene encodes CDR1 ENHRY and CDR2 SYGVKD. The CDR3 consists of 14 residues. The CDR3 nucleotides read TGTGCCATCAGTGGGACCCTCATGAACACTGAAGCTTTCTTT. It translates to CAISGTLMNTEAFF.

This chain connects TRBV10-3 to TRBJ1-5; no firm D call. The germline V gene encodes CDR1 ENHRY and CDR2 SYGVKD. The ends were cut back, 10 bases at V and 1 base at J, with 8 bases in the middle. The CDR3 is 12 amino acids. CDR3 bases: TGTGCCACCCAAAAAAGCAATCAGCCCCAGCATTTT. Protein sequence: CATQKSNQPQHF.

The rearrangement joins TRBV11-2 to TRBJ2-7; 8 nucleotides agree with TRBD2. The CDR3 sequence is 15 residues long. V lost 1 base to trimming and J lost 3 bases; unmatched junction nucleotides: 5. Germline V gene data show CDR1 as SGHAT and CDR2 as FQNNGV. CDR3 in amino acids: CASSLVNSGVYEQYF. For the CDR3, the DNA is TGTGCCAGCAGCTTAGTGAATAGCGGGGTCTACGAGCAGTACTTC. The variable domain in full, with the rest retrieved from reference TRBV11-2 and TRBJ2-7, is EAGVAQSPRYKIIEKRQSVAFWCNPISGHATLYWYQQILGQGPKLLIQFQNNGVVDDSQLPKDRFSAERLKGVDSTLKIQPAKLEDSAVYLCASSLVNSGVYEQYFGPGTRLTVT.

The chain employs TRBV28 and TRBJ1-5; tentative D call: TRBD1 (5 bases). Germline-derived CDR1 and CDR2 are MDHEN and SYDVKM. V shed 5 bases and J shed 0 bases, with 14 bases lying between them. The CDR3 sequence is 16 residues long. DNA for the CDR3: TGTGCCAGCAGTGGTCGGGACGGAATTAGCAATCAGCCCCAGCATTTT. This encodes CASSGRDGISNQPQHF.

The chain recombines TRBV9 with TRBJ2-7, with D unresolved. The CDR3 covers 14 residues. V was clipped by 4 bases and J by 1 base, with 12 bases between them. Per the germline V gene, CDR1 is SGDLS and CDR2 is YYNGEE. CDR3 sequence reads: CASSPNVRSYEQYF. The CDR3 DNA sequence: TGTGCCAGCAGCCCCAACGTCCGATCCTACGAGCAGTACTTC.

The chain has TRBV12-3 or TRBV12-4 and TRBJ2-3; D is unclear. Trimming removed 3 bases from V and 8 bases from J, with 6 bases in between. The CDR3 extends over 11 amino acids. The chain's CDR3 is CASSFEVTQYF. In DNA form, the CDR3 reads TGTGCCAGCAGTTTTGAGGTTACGCAGTATTTT.

V is TRBV27 and J is TRBJ2-7; D is possibly TRBD1 or TRBD2 (5 bases each). V was shortened by 4 bases and J by 2 bases, with 18 bases between the two germline ends. The CDR3 spans 16 residues. Germline V gene sequence: CDR1 MNHEY, CDR2 SMNVEV (reference sequence). Written as DNA, the CDR3 is TGTGCCAGCAGTTCGACGGGACCGCCAGAGCCCTACGAGCAGTACTTC. The encoded protein is CASSSTGPPEPYEQYF.

J is TRBJ1-2 and V is TRBV27; weak D call: TRBD1 (6 bases). The CDR3 has 14 residues. V was clipped by 6 bases and J by 1 base, with 12 bases between them. From germline, CDR1 is MNHEY and CDR2 SMNVEV (reference sequence). The CDR3: CASSIQGGNYGYTF. CDR3 nucleotide sequence: TGTGCCAGCAGCATACAGGGAGGTAACTATGGCTACACCTTC.

The V gene is TRBV7-9, the J gene TRBJ1-2; D remains ambiguous. The germline V gene encodes CDR1 SEHNR and CDR2 FQNEAQ (reference sequence). V was shortened by 7 bases and J by 6 bases, with 15 bases between the two germline ends. The CDR3 contains 13 residues. The DNA of the CDR3 is TGTGCCAGCACCGGAGGTAGGCACGATGGCTACACCTTC. This codes for CASTGGRHDGYTF.

The gene calls are TRBV6-2 or TRBV6-3 and TRBJ2-1, with 9 nucleotides matching TRBD1. The germline CDR1 and CDR2 sequences are MNHEY and SVGEGT. V lost 3 bases to trimming and J lost 7 bases; unmatched junction nucleotides: 7. This CDR3 region has 15 residues. CDR3 coding DNA: TGTGCCAGCAGTTATTTCCTTGGACAGGGGAATGAGCAGTTCTTC. Its translation is CASSYFLGQGNEQFF.

A single count supports this clonotype. V and J are TRBV4-3 and TRBJ1-3; tentatively, D is TRBD1 (5 bases). The CDR3 contains 15 residues. The V and J ends lost 0 bases and 8 bases respectively, with 14 bases between them. CDR1 LGHNA and CDR2 YSLEER come from the germline V gene. CDR3 bases: TGCGCCAGCAGCCAAGATAGGAGGGGAGAGGACACCATATATTTT. Translating it yields CASSQDRRGEDTIYF.

The rearrangement links TRBV14 to TRBJ2-1; weak D call: TRBD1 (5 bases). The CDR3 sequence is 19 residues long. V was cut by 4 bases and J by 0 bases, with 22 bases left in between. Per germline, CDR1 SGHDN and CDR2 FVKESK. CDR3 nucleotides: TGTGCCAGCAGCCGCCTTCCCCCTGACAGTTCTCGCTCCTACAATGAGCAGTTCTTC. Its translation: CASSRLPPDSSRSYNEQFF.

The chain carries TRBV25-1 and TRBJ2-1; D unresolved. The germline V and J ends were trimmed by 7 bases and 5 bases, with 6 bases remaining between them. The CDR3 contains 11 residues. Per germline, CDR1 MGHDK and CDR2 SYGVNS. The CDR3 region has the DNA TGTGCCAGCACACTTCACAATGAGCAGTTCTTC. Translating it yields CASTLHNEQFF.

CDR3: CAGDRGNSPLHF. The CDR3 nucleotides read TGTGCCGGGGACAGGGGTAATTCACCCCTCCACTTT. The chain has TRBV30 and TRBJ1-6, with TRBD1 matching over 10 bases. The CDR3 is made up of 12 amino acids. Germline V gene lookup returns CDR1 GTSNPN and CDR2 SVGIG (reference sequence). Trimming at V came to 8 bases and at J to 6 bases, leaving 1 base not matched to a gene.

J is TRBJ2-2 and V is TRBV20-1; TRBD2 matches at 7 bases. Looked up from germline, CDR1 is DFQATT and CDR2 is SNEGSKA (reference sequence). After removal of 3 bases from V and 2 bases from J, the junction contained 3 bases not matched to a gene. The CDR3 loop spans 14 amino acids. CDR3 sequence (DNA): TGCAGTGCTAGGGGGACTACAAACACCGGGGAGCTGTTTTTT. As protein: CSARGTTNTGELFF.

The chain recombines TRBV5-4 with TRBJ1-2; no reliable D call. Trimming removed 0 bases from V and 4 bases from J, with 13 bases in between. This CDR3 region has 15 residues. Germline CDR1 SGHNT, CDR2 YYREEE (reference sequence). CDR3 DNA: TGTGCCAGCAGCTTGGCCCGGGAGGTGGGCTATGGCTACACCTTC. This gives the protein CASSLAREVGYGYTF.

The J gene is TRBJ2-4, the V gene TRBV27; 11 nucleotides match TRBD1. This CDR3 is built from 14 residues. V lost 5 bases and J lost 7; bases outside the gene matches: 4. Per germline, CDR1 MNHEY and CDR2 SMNVEV (reference sequence). The CDR3 here is CASSTRDRGNIQYF. The DNA for the CDR3 is TGTGCCAGCAGTACACGGGACAGGGGGAACATTCAGTACTTC.

V and J are TRBV5-6 and TRBJ2-3, with D possibly matching TRBD1 (6 bases). V was trimmed by 0 bases and J by 8 bases, leaving 13 bases between them. CDR3 size: 14 residues. Germline CDR1 SGHDT, CDR2 YYEEEE. This CDR3 is CASSLAYDRSTQYF. The CDR3 DNA follows: TGTGCCAGCAGCTTGGCCTACGACAGGAGTACGCAGTATTTT.

The chain employs TRBV28 and TRBJ2-7; a possible D gene is TRBD2 (5 bases). V was trimmed by 6 bases and J by 0 bases, leaving 18 bases between them. The length of the CDR3 is 16 residues. Germline V gene sequence: CDR1 MDHEN, CDR2 SYDVKM. The CDR3 DNA is TGTGCCAGCAGCCTGGAGGTCGGGGTAATCTCCTACGAGCAGTACTTC. Its protein product is CASSLEVGVISYEQYF.